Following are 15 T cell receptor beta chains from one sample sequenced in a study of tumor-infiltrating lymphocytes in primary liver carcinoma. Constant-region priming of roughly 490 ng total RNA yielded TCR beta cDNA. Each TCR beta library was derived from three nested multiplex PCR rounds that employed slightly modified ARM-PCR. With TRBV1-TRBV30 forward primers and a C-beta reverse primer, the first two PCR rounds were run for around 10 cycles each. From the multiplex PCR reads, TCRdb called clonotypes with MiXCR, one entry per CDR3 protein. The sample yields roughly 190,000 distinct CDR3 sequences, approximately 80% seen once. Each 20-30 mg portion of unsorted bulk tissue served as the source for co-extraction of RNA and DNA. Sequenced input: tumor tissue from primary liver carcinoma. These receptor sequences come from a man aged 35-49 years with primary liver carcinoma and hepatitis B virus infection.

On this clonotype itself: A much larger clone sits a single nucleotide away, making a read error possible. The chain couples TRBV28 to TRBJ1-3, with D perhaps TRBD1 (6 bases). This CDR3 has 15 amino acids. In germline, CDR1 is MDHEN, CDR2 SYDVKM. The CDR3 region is CSSARGARSGNTIYF. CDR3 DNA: TGTTCCAGCGCCCGGGGGGCCCGCTCTGGAAACACCATATATTTT.

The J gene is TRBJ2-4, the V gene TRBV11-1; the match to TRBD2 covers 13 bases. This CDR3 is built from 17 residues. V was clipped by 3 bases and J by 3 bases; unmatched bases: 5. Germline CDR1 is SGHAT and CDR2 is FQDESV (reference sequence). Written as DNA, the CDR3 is TGTGCCAGCAGCTTCCAAGGGACTAGCGGGATCAAAAACATTCAGTACTTC. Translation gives CASSFQGTSGIKNIQYF.

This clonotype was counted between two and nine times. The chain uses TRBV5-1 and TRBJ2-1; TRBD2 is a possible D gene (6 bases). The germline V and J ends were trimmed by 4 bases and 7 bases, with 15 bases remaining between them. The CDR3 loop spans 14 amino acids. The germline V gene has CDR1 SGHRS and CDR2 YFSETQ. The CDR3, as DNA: TGCGCCAGCAGCCCCTGGACTACGTGGAATGAGCAGTTCTTC. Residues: CASSPWTTWNEQFF.

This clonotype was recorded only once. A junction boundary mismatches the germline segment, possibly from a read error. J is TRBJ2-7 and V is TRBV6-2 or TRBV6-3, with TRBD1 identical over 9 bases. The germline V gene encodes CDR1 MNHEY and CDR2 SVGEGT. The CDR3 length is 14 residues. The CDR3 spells CANSLRDRAQEQYF. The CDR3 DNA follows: TGTGCCAACAGTCTCCGGGACAGGGCCCAAGAGCAGTACTTC.

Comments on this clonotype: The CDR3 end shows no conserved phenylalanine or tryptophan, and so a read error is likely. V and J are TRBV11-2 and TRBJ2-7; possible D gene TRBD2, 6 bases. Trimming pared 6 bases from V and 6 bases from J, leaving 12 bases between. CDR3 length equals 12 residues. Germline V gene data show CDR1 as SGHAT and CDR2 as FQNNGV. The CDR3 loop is CASSPGDCEQYI. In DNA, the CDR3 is TGTGCCAGCAGTCCCGGGGACTGCGAGCAGTACATC.

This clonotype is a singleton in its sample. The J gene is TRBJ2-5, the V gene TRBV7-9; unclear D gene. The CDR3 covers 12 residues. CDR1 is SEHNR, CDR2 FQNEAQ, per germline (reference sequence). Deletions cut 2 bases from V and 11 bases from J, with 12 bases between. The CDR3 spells CASSLHYEIQYF. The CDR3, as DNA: TGTGCCAGCAGCTTACATTATGAGATTCAGTACTTC.

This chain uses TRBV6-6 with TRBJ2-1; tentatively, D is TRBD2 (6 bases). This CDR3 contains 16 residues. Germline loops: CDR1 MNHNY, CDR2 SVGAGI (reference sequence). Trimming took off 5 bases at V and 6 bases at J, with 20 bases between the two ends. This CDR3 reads CASSHQGGGPGNEQFF. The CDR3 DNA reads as TGTGCCAGCAGTCACCAGGGCGGAGGGCCCGGCAATGAGCAGTTCTTC.

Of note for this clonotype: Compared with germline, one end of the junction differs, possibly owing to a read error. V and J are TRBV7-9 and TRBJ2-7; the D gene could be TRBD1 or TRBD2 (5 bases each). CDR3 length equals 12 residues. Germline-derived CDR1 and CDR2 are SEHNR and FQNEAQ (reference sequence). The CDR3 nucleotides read TGTGCCAGCAGCTGGGCGTGGGACGAGCATTACTTC. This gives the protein CASSWAWDEHYF.

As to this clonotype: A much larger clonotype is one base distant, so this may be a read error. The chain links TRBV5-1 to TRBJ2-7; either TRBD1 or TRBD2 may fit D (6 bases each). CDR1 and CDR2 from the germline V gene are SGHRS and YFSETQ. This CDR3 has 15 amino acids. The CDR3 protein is CASSLVTGRRDEKYF. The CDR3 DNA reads TGCGCCAGCAGCTTGGTTACAGGGAGGAGAGACGAGAAGTACTTC.

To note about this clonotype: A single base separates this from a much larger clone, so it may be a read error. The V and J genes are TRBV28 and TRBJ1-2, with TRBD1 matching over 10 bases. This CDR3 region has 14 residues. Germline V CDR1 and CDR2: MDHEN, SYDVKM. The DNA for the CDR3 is TGTGCCAGCTCCGGCCCGGGACAGGGGTTTCGCTACATCTTC. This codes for CASSGPGQGFRYIF.

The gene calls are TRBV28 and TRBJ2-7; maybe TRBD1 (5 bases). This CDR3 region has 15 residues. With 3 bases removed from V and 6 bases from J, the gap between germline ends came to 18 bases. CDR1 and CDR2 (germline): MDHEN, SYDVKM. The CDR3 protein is CASSFWGWNMVEQYF. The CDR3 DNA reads TGTGCCAGCAGTTTTTGGGGCTGGAACATGGTCGAGCAGTACTTC.

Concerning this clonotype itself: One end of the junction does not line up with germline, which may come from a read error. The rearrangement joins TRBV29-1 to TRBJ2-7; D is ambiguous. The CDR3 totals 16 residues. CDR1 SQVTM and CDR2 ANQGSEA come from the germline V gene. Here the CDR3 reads CSVVTSRTGTPYEPYF. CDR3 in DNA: TGCAGCGTCGTGACATCTAGGACCGGCACTCCCTACGAGCCGTACTTC.

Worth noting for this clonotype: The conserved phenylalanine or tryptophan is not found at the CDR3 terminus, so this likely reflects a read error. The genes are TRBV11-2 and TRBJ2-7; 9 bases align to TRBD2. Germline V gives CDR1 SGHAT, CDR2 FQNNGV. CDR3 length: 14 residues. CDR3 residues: CASSSSGNSYDQYI. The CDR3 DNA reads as TGTGCCAGCAGCTCTAGCGGGAACTCCTACGATCAGTACATC.

The CDR3 loop is CASSHPVGHGNNEQFF. CDR3 in DNA: TGTGCCAGCAGCCACCCCGTGGGACATGGGAACAATGAGCAGTTCTTC. The rearrangement links TRBV4-2 to TRBJ2-1, with a tentative D call TRBD1 (6 bases). V lost 3 bases and J lost 5, with 17 bases in between. Per germline, CDR1 LGHNA and CDR2 YNFKEQ. The CDR3 runs to 16 residues.

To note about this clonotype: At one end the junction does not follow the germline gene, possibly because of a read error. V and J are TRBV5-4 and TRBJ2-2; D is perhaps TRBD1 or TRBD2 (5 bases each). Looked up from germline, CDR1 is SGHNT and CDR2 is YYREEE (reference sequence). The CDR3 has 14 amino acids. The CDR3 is CASRQGANTGDLFF. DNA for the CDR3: TGTGCCAGCAGGCAAGGGGCGAACACCGGGGACCTGTTTTTT.